These 22 T cell receptor beta chains share one sample of origin, sequenced in a study of blood T cell repertoires in COVID-19. Using immunoSEQ multiplex PCR, the repertoire was profiled, and TCRdb retains in-frame clones only, with some absent. The table includes approximately 190,000 clones, more than 70% detected once. The material sequenced was peripheral blood. These receptors were taken from a woman between 35 and 50 years old who had recovered from COVID-19.

V usage is TRBV5-4 and J usage is TRBJ2-3, with 12 bases matching TRBD2. The CDR3 loop spans 16 amino acids. V lost 4 bases to trimming and J lost 4 bases; unmatched junction nucleotides: 7. Per germline, CDR1 SGHNT and CDR2 YYREEE (reference sequence). CDR3 bases: TGTGCCAGCAGCCCCGGCCTAGCGGGAGGGGCAGATACGCAGTATTTT. This codes for CASSPGLAGGADTQYF.

The V call is TRBV6-6, the J call TRBJ2-7; perhaps TRBD2 as D (6 bases). Looked up from germline, CDR1 is MNHNY and CDR2 is SVGAGI (reference sequence). V shed 2 bases and J shed 2 bases, with 16 bases lying between them. The CDR3 is 16 amino acids. As DNA, the CDR3 is TGTGCCAGCAGTTACCTTGCGGGGCCTCGCGCCTACGAGCAGTACTTC. Encoded protein: CASSYLAGPRAYEQYF.

V is TRBV19 and J is TRBJ1-1; D is ambiguous. The CDR3 is 14 amino acids. Germline values: CDR1 LNHDA, CDR2 SQIVND (reference sequence). Between the trimmed V and J ends, which lost 2 bases and 3 bases, there was a span of 10 bases. CDR3 in amino acids: CASSIQRGDTEAFF. The CDR3, as DNA: TGTGCCAGTAGTATACAGAGAGGAGACACTGAAGCTTTCTTT.

This chain links TRBV4-3 with TRBJ2-1; no definite D call. The germline V and J ends were trimmed by 1 base and 6 bases, with 13 bases remaining between them. CDR1 is LGHNA and CDR2 is YSLEER in the germline V gene. CDR3 length equals 15 residues. CDR3 sequence: CASSQGGSLVNEQFF. DNA for the CDR3: TGCGCCAGCAGCCAAGGAGGTAGCCTGGTCAATGAGCAGTTCTTC.

V gene TRBV28 combines with J gene TRBJ2-3, with 8 positions matching TRBD2. The CDR3 contains 15 residues. Trimming took 6 bases from V and 1 from J; bases not matched to a gene: 6. Per the germline V gene, CDR1 is MDHEN and CDR2 is SYDVKM. The CDR3 nucleotides read TGTGCCAGCAGCCCTGGACTAGCAGGCACAGATACGCAGTATTTT. Translating it yields CASSPGLAGTDTQYF.

The chain couples TRBV4-2 to TRBJ2-1; 10 bases map to TRBD2. Per the germline V gene, CDR1 is LGHNA and CDR2 is YNFKEQ. This CDR3 comprises 16 residues. With 3 bases clipped from V and 3 bases from J, the junction kept 5 bases outside the gene matches. CDR3 in DNA: TGTGCCAGCAGCCACGACGGACTAGCGGTCTACAATGAGCAGTTCTTC. Translated, it gives CASSHDGLAVYNEQFF.

The genes are TRBV10-3 and TRBJ2-7; D possibly corresponds to TRBD2 (5 bases). Germline V gene data show CDR1 as ENHRY and CDR2 as SYGVKD. V lost 8 bases and J 5 bases, leaving 16 bases between the germline ends. The CDR3 runs to 13 residues. The CDR3 region is CAIRGFGSNEQYF. CDR3 sequence (DNA): TGTGCCATCCGGGGTTTTGGCTCGAACGAGCAGTACTTC.

This chain uses TRBV24-1 with TRBJ1-2; tentatively, D is TRBD1 (6 bases). V was pared by 7 bases and J by 2 bases, with 10 bases between. CDR3 length: 13 residues. Germline values: CDR1 KGHDR, CDR2 SFDVKD. CDR3 amino acids: CATRPQGNYGYTF. The CDR3 DNA reads TGTGCCACCAGACCTCAGGGGAACTATGGCTACACCTTC.

This clone was counted a single time. The J gene is TRBJ2-7, the V gene TRBV5-4; TRBD2 matches 15 bases. This CDR3 comprises 15 residues. From germline, CDR1 is SGHNT and CDR2 YYREEE (reference sequence). With V trimmed by 4 bases and J by 6 bases, 5 bases remained unmatched. The CDR3 here is CASSPGLAGGGEQYF. The CDR3 nucleotides read TGTGCCAGCAGCCCAGGACTAGCGGGAGGGGGCGAGCAGTACTTC.

The rearrangement links TRBV27 to TRBJ2-7, with TRBD2 matching 11 bases. CDR1 and CDR2 from the germline V gene are MNHEY and SMNVEV (reference sequence). The CDR3 runs to 16 residues. Trimming at V came to 4 bases and at J to 5 bases, leaving 10 bases not matched to a gene. CDR3 protein: CASSSGLAAPPHEQYF. CDR3 coding DNA: TGTGCCAGCAGTTCGGGACTAGCGGCCCCGCCCCACGAGCAGTACTTC.

The chain has TRBV6-5 and TRBJ2-7, with a possible D match to TRBD2 (6 bases). V was clipped by 4 bases and J by 2 bases, with 12 bases between them. CDR1 is MNHEY and CDR2 is SVGAGI in the germline V gene. The CDR3 sequence is 14 residues long. The CDR3 sequence: CASSSGSPAYEQYF. CDR3 coding DNA: TGTGCCAGCAGTTCCGGGAGTCCGGCCTACGAGCAGTACTTC.

This rearrangement joins TRBV7-9 to TRBJ2-1, with 10 bases lining up with TRBD2. Germline values: CDR1 SEHNR, CDR2 FQNEAQ (reference sequence). J gave up 7 bases and V 5 bases, and 11 bases lay outside the gene matches. The CDR3 runs to 16 residues. The CDR3 reads CASSATSGYYKNEQFF. In DNA, the CDR3 is TGTGCCAGCAGCGCGACTAGCGGGTATTACAAAAATGAGCAGTTCTTC.

The rearrangement uses TRBV7-2 and TRBJ1-3; D is undetermined. Germline CDR1 and CDR2: SGHTA and FQGNSA. The germline V and J ends were trimmed by 6 bases and 4 bases, with 13 bases remaining between them. CDR3 size: 14 residues. The CDR3 region is CASSDRRAGNTIYF. Here the CDR3 DNA reads TGTGCCAGCAGTGATAGGAGGGCAGGAAACACCATATATTTT. The full variable domain, its missing parts supplied by reference TRBV7-2 and TRBJ1-3, is GAGVSQSPSNKVTEKGKDVELRCDPISGHTALYWYRQSLGQGLEFLIYFQGNSAPDKSGLPSDRFSAERTGGSVSTLTIQRTQQEDSAVYLCASSDRRAGNTIYFGEGSWLTVV.

V gene TRBV5-5 combines with J gene TRBJ1-5; a weak D match, TRBD1 (5 bases). CDR3 length equals 13 residues. Germline CDR1 reads SGHKS; CDR2 reads YYEKEE (reference sequence). V was shortened by 4 bases and J by 5 bases, with 10 bases between the two germline ends. The CDR3 DNA sequence: TGTGCCAGCAGCCCCGGGGACTATCAGCCCCAGCATTTT. It codes for CASSPGDYQPQHF.

The chain links TRBV3-1 (or the pseudogene TRBV3-2) to TRBJ2-7, with 11 bases that match TRBD2. CDR3 size: 16 residues. CDR1 is LGHDT, CDR2 YNNKEL, per germline (reference sequence). The trim removed 4 bases at V and 1 base at J, leaving 6 bases unmatched. The CDR3 protein is CASSRGTSGFSYEQYF. CDR3 DNA sequence: TGTGCCAGCAGCCGAGGGACTAGCGGTTTTTCCTACGAGCAGTACTTC.

The CDR3 nucleotides are TGTGCCCGCTTACTGGGACTGCAGGAATCCAAAAACATTCAGTACTTC. Its translation is CARLLGLQESKNIQYF. This rearrangement joins TRBV25-1 to TRBJ2-4; TRBD2 is a possible D gene (6 bases). V was shortened by 11 bases and J by 2 bases, with 22 bases between the two germline ends. Germline values: CDR1 MGHDK, CDR2 SYGVNS. The CDR3 consists of 16 residues.

Note on this clone: The junction departs from germline at one end; a sequencing error may be responsible. The rearrangement joins TRBV19 to TRBJ2-2; 10 bases match TRBD2. The CDR3 is made up of 15 amino acids. Germline CDR1 reads LNHDA; CDR2 reads SQIVND (reference sequence). The DNA for the CDR3 is TGTGCCAGTAGTATAGGGCTAGCGGGAGACCGGGGACTGGTTTTT. Amino acids: CASSIGLAGDRGLVF.

The chain carries TRBV7-7 and TRBJ2-5; 7 nucleotides line up with TRBD1. CDR1 SSHAT and CDR2 FNYEAQ come from the germline V gene (reference sequence). V lost 2 bases to trimming and J lost 5 bases; unmatched junction nucleotides: 2. The CDR3 has 13 residues. The CDR3 protein is CASSLNRGETQYF. The CDR3, as DNA: TGTGCCAGCAGCTTAAACAGGGGCGAGACCCAGTACTTC.

The chain couples TRBV27 to TRBJ1-2; 10 nucleotides align to TRBD1. In germline, CDR1 is MNHEY, CDR2 SMNVEV (reference sequence). The CDR3 is 16 residues long. Unmatched junction bases numbered 9, after V lost 2 bases and J lost 6 bases. The chain's CDR3 is CASSLRDRGSEDGYTF. In DNA form, the CDR3 reads TGTGCCAGCAGTTTACGGGACAGGGGCTCAGAGGATGGCTACACCTTC.

V and J are TRBV6-1 and TRBJ1-2; TRBD1 matches 8 bases. Trimming took 3 bases from V and 0 from J; bases not matched to a gene: 9. CDR3 length: 17 amino acids. CDR1 is MNHNS, CDR2 SASEGT, per germline. CDR3 protein: CASSDLVGTGANYGYTF. CDR3 DNA sequence: TGTGCCAGCAGTGATTTGGTGGGGACAGGAGCTAACTATGGCTACACCTTC.

The gene calls are TRBV11-3 and TRBJ2-5; TRBD2 agrees at 10 bases. The CDR3 covers 13 residues. Looked up from germline, CDR1 is SGHNT and CDR2 is YENEEA. J was trimmed by 5 bases and V by 6 bases; bases with no gene match: 3. The CDR3 DNA reads as TGTGCCAGCAGTCTAGCGGGAGTGGAGACCCAGTACTTC. Protein sequence: CASSLAGVETQYF.

The rearrangement joins TRBV27 to TRBJ1-6; D unresolved. This CDR3 comprises 15 residues. Between the trimmed V and J ends, which lost 6 bases and 6 bases, there was a span of 15 bases. The germline CDR1 and CDR2 sequences are MNHEY and SMNVEV (reference sequence). The CDR3 sequence: CASRQTGASNSPLHF. DNA for the CDR3: TGTGCCAGCAGGCAAACGGGAGCGTCTAATTCACCCCTCCACTTT.